This T cell receptor (beta chain) emerged from a study of read filtering for tumor transcriptome and immune sequencing. Study observations and caveats: Even smaller IR-seq throughput identified most shared clonotypes.

From roughly 400 ng of RNA, a library with molecular barcoded alpha/delta and beta/gamma adaptors was made. TCRdb re-called the reads with MiXCR, one entry per CDR3 protein. The data contain 65,000 or so distinct CDR3 sequences, roughly 18% of them singletons. This clonotype occurred many times. Its cognate antigen is unknown. The V gene's germline CDR1 is SGHNT and CDR2 YYREEE (reference sequence). The V and J ends lost 3 bases and 2 bases, in that order; junction bases with no gene match: 6. This CDR3 comprises 15 residues. Sequenced: a population of CD138-negative cells sorted from bone marrow. This receptor was identified in a donor at least 40 years old with multiple myeloma. V is TRBV5-4 and J is TRBJ2-3; 7 nucleotides agree with TRBD1. The CDR3 DNA is TGTGCCAGCAGCTCGGACAGGACGACCACAGATACGCAGTATTTT. Its translation is CASSSDRTTTDTQYF.